Following are 11 T cell receptor beta chains from one sample sequenced in a study of cytomegalovirus exposure and HLA in healthy donors. PCR employed 60 Vbeta and 13 Jbeta primers. Sequenced by immunoSEQ multiplex PCR; TCRdb stores in-frame clones only, minus some. The table lists fewer than 45,000 clones, more than 70% of them singletons. Sequencing was done on a sample of PBMCs. These receptors were obtained from a woman in her thirties in good health and CMV-seropositive.

The J gene is TRBJ1-3, the V gene TRBV6-5; unclear D gene. Trimming left V 0 bases short and J 4 bases short, with 4 bases between. The CDR3 length is 13 residues. Per the germline V gene, CDR1 is MNHEY and CDR2 is SVGAGI. CDR3 in amino acids: CASSYSSGNTIYF. The CDR3 coding sequence is TGTGCCAGCAGTTACTCGTCAGGAAACACCATATATTTT.

The chain uses TRBV2 and TRBJ2-2; D might be TRBD2 (5 bases). This CDR3 has 14 amino acids. The germline gives CDR1 SNHLY, CDR2 FYNNEI. Deletions cut 7 bases from V and 5 bases from J, with 14 bases between. CDR3 nucleotide sequence: TGTGCCAGCAACCCGACTACAACTACCGGGGAGCTGTTTTTT. The encoded protein is CASNPTTTTGELFF.

The J gene is TRBJ1-6, the V gene TRBV7-9, with TRBD1 matching 10 bases. V trimming: 5 bases; J trimming: 6 bases; junction bases outside the gene matches: 10. This CDR3 comprises 17 residues. Germline values: CDR1 SEHNR, CDR2 FQNEAQ (reference sequence). CDR3 DNA: TGTGCCAGCAGCAAGACCGGGACAGGGGAACGTAATTCACCCCTCCACTTT. It translates to CASSKTGTGERNSPLHF.

This rearrangement joins TRBV7-8 to TRBJ2-3; 8 bases align to TRBD1. The junction had 18 bases not matched to a gene; V was cut back by 4 bases and J by 6 bases. The CDR3 runs to 18 residues. Germline V gene lookup returns CDR1 SGHVS and CDR2 FQNEAQ. The CDR3 region has the DNA TGTGCCAGCAGCTCCATGTATTCGGACAGGGACTTATTGGATACGCAGTATTTT. This codes for CASSSMYSDRDLLDTQYF.

The chain couples TRBV4-2 to TRBJ2-2; 8 positions match TRBD2. V lost 1 base, J lost 3 bases, and 7 bases stayed unmatched. The CDR3 runs 17 residues. Germline V gives CDR1 LGHNA, CDR2 YNFKEQ. The CDR3: CASSQVSGLEDTGELFF. Here the CDR3 DNA reads TGTGCCAGCAGCCAAGTTTCGGGACTAGAGGACACCGGGGAGCTGTTTTTT.

The chain recombines TRBV21-1 with TRBJ1-2; the table names TRBD1, a call not compared with the DNA. TRBV21-1 is designated a pseudogene. The CDR3 length is 16 residues. CDR3 amino acids: CASSKIGGASILGYTF. CDR3 DNA sequence: TGTGCCAGCAGCAAAATTGGGGGCGCCTCGATTCTTGGCTACACCTTC.

This clone has just a few counts. The chain joins TRBV25-1 to TRBJ1-2; D is possibly TRBD1 (6 bases). Trimming took off 4 bases at V and 0 bases at J, with 12 bases between the two ends. The CDR3 loop spans 15 amino acids. The germline gives CDR1 MGHDK, CDR2 SYGVNS. The CDR3 protein is CASSGGGGTNYGYTF. The CDR3 DNA sequence: TGTGCCAGCAGTGGAGGGGGGGGGACTAACTATGGCTACACCTTC.

This sequence joins TRBV19 and TRBJ2-1; possible D gene TRBD2, 5 bases. Germline V gene data show CDR1 as LNHDA and CDR2 as SQIVND (reference sequence). The germline V and J ends were trimmed by 3 bases and 7 bases, with 22 bases remaining between them. This CDR3 is 17 amino acids long. CDR3 sequence (DNA): TGTGCCAGTAGTATGACGACGGTGAGGGCAGGATGGAATGAGCAGTTCTTC. Its protein is CASSMTTVRAGWNEQFF.

The J gene is TRBJ2-3, the V gene TRBV18; 15 bases agree with TRBD2. CDR1 and CDR2 (germline): KGHSH, LQKENI. The V segment lost 1 base and the J segment 8 bases; nucleotides outside the gene matches: 10. CDR3 length: 18 amino acids. DNA for the CDR3: TGTGCCAGCTCACCACAAACGGGACTAGCGGGAGGTAGAGGTACGCAGTATTTT. Translating it yields CASSPQTGLAGGRGTQYF.

The chain carries TRBV6-5 and TRBJ2-5; 9 positions match TRBD1. Germline lookup yields CDR1 MNHEY and CDR2 SVGAGI. Trimming cost V 2 bases and J 4 bases; bases outside gene matches: 8. The CDR3 is 16 amino acids. The CDR3 loop reads CASSYTGTGYLETQYF. The CDR3 nucleotides read TGTGCCAGCAGTTACACCGGGACAGGGTATCTAGAGACCCAGTACTTC.

The rearrangement uses TRBV30 and TRBJ2-2; weak D call: TRBD2 (6 bases). Germline V lookup: CDR1 GTSNPN, CDR2 SVGIG (reference sequence). V was clipped by 4 bases and J by 3 bases, with 9 bases between them. This CDR3 has 13 residues. In nucleotides, the CDR3 is TGTGCCTGGAACCGGGACTACACCGGGGAGCTGTTTTTT. As protein: CAWNRDYTGELFF.